This record looks at one T cell receptor (beta chain) sequence and its context. The antigen remains undetermined. V was trimmed by 3 bases and J by 4 bases, leaving 12 bases between them. The CDR3 spans 14 residues. Germline V lookup: CDR1 SGHNT, CDR2 YYREEE (reference sequence). Unique molecular identifiers tagged the TCRbeta library. TCRdb recomputed calls from the PCR reads with MiXCR, one row per CDR3 protein. The sample carries approximately 500,000 distinct CDR3 sequences, over 9.5% recorded once. This sample is part of a study of T-cell reconstitution after alpha-beta-depleted transplantation in children. General study points: Recipient T cells and thymic progenitors that survived were the source of the high TCRbeta diversity seen at day 60 in some patients. Reported findings indicate that, about two months after transplant, alpha-beta T cells came from several hundred expanded clones, which were derived from non-depleted graft cells.

The clonotype was recovered from a child under 10 years old with inherited bone marrow failure, due to receive a stem cell transplant. This material consisted of PBMCs, taken before TCRalphabeta/CD19-depleted stem cell transplant. V and J are TRBV5-4 and TRBJ2-3; D is possibly TRBD2 (6 bases). The DNA for the CDR3 is TGTGCCAGCAGCTCGAGACTAGTCCCAGATACGCAGTATTTT. The encoded protein is CASSSRLVPDTQYF. The full variable domain, in which reference TRBV5-4 and TRBJ2-3 provide the parts outside the CDR3, is ETGVTQSPTHLIKTRGQQVTLRCSSQSGHNTVSWYQQALGQGPQFIFQYYREEENGRGNFPPRFSGLQFPNYSSELNVNALELDDSALYLCASSSRLVPDTQYFGPGTRLTVL.